This T cell receptor (beta chain) comes out of a study of shared clonotypes between healthy human individuals. Only in-frame clones appear in the TCRdb table, and some are missing; sequencing was by immunoSEQ multiplex PCR. The table shows around 2.1 million clones, with around 95% occurring only once. J gave up 6 bases and V 7 bases, and 4 bases lay outside the gene matches. The CDR3 is made up of 13 amino acids. Germline V lookup: CDR1 ENHRY, CDR2 SYGVKD. The chain recombines TRBV10-3 with TRBJ1-1; 11 bases line up with TRBD1. The receptor comes from a man between 18 and 29 years old in good health. The sequencing sample was made of naive CD4+ T cells sorted from blood. Documented subset: CD45RA+ positively selected. CDR3 bases: TGTGCCATCACTCGGACAGGGGGCTCTGAAGCTTTCTTT. This encodes CAITRTGGSEAFF.